A single T cell receptor (beta chain) is shown here with its context. The sample is drawn from a study of blood T cell repertoires in COVID-19. Study at large: Material from acute and convalescent COVID-19 was sourced from the United States, Italy and Spain. T cells, B-cell-depleted T cells, or PBMCs provided the cDNA or gDNA that served as material.

Per the authors' pipeline: Amplification of reference gene primers was used by the study to estimate nucleated cell counts. Profiling relied on immunoSEQ multiplex PCR, and the TCRdb table lists in-frame clones only, not all of them. V and J calls and clone size are as listed in that table; D and trimming were resolved from the DNA. The table records more than 110,000 clones, over 75% of them present only once. The V and J ends lost 3 bases and 2 bases respectively, with 16 bases between them. The CDR3 spans 16 residues. Germline CDR1 SGHVS, CDR2 FQNEAQ. The specimen was peripheral blood. This sequence joins TRBV7-8 and TRBJ1-2; TRBD1 might be the D (5 bases). This TCR was recovered from a man between 45 and 60 years old with acute or convalescent COVID-19. The CDR3, as DNA: TGTGCCAGCAGCTTGAGCTCGGGACGGGGGAACTATGGCTACACCTTC. Amino acid sequence: CASSLSSGRGNYGYTF.